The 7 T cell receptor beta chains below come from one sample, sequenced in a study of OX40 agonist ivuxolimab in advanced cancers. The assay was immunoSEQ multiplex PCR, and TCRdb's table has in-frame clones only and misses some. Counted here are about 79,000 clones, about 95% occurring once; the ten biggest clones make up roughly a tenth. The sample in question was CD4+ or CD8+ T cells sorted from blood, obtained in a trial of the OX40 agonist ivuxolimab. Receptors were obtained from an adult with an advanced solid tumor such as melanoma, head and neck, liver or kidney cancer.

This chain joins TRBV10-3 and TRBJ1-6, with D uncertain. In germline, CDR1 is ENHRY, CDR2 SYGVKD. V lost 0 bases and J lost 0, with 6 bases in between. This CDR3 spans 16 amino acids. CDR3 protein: CAISESQSSYNSPLHF. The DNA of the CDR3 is TGTGCCATCAGTGAGTCCCAGAGCTCCTATAATTCACCCCTCCACTTT.

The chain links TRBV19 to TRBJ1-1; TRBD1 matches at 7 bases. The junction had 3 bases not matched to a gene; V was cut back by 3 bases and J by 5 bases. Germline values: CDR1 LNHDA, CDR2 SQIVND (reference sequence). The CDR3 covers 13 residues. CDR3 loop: CASSMTGNTEAFF. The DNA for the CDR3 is TGTGCCAGTAGTATGACAGGGAATACTGAAGCTTTCTTT.

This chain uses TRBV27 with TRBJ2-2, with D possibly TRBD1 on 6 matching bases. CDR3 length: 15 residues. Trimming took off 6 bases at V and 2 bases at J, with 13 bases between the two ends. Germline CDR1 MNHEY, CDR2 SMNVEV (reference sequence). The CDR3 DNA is TGTGCCAGCAGATGGACAGCCCTTAACACCGGGGAGCTGTTTTTT. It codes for CASRWTALNTGELFF.

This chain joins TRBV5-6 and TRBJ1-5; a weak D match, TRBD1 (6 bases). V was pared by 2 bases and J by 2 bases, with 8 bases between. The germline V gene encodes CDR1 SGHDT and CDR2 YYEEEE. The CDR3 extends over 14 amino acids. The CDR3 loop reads CASSFRQGNQPQHF. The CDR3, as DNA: TGTGCCAGCAGCTTTAGACAGGGCAATCAGCCCCAGCATTTT. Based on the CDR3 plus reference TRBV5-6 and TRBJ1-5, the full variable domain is DAGVTQSPTHLIKTRGQQVTLRCSPKSGHDTVSWYQQALGQGPQFIFQYYEEEERQRGNFPDRFSGHQFPNYSSELNVNALLLGDSALYLCASSFRQGNQPQHFGDGTRLSIL.

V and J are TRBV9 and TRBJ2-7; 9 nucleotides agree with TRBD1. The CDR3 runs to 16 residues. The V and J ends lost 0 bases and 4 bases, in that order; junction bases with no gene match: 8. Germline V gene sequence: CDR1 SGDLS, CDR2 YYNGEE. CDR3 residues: CASSVDSGQGRYEQYF. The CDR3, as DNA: TGTGCCAGCAGCGTAGACTCGGGACAGGGCAGATACGAGCAGTACTTC.

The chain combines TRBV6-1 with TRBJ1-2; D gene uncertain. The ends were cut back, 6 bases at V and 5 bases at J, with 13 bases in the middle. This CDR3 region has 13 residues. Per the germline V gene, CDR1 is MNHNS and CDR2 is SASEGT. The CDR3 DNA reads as TGTGCCAGCAGCGCCCTTGGGGAGTATGGCTACACCTTC. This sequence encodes CASSALGEYGYTF.

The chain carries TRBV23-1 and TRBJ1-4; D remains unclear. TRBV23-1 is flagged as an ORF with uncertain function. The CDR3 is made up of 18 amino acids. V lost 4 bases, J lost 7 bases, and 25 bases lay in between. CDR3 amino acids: CASSPPPGLTTYCEKLFF. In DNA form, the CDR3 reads TGCGCCAGCAGTCCCCCTCCCGGTTTGACCACGTATTGTGAAAAACTGTTTTTT.